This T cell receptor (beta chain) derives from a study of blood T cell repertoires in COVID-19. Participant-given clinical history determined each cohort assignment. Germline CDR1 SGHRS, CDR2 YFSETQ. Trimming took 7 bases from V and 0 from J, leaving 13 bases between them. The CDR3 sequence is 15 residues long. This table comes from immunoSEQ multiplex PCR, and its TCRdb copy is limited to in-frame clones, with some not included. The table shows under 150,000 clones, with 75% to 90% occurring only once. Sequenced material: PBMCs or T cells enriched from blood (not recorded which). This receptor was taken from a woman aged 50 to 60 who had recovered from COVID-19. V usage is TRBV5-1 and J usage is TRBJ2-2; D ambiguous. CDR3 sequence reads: CASGYSLSNTGELFF. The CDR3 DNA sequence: TGCGCCAGCGGTTACAGCCTTTCGAACACCGGGGAGCTGTTTTTT.